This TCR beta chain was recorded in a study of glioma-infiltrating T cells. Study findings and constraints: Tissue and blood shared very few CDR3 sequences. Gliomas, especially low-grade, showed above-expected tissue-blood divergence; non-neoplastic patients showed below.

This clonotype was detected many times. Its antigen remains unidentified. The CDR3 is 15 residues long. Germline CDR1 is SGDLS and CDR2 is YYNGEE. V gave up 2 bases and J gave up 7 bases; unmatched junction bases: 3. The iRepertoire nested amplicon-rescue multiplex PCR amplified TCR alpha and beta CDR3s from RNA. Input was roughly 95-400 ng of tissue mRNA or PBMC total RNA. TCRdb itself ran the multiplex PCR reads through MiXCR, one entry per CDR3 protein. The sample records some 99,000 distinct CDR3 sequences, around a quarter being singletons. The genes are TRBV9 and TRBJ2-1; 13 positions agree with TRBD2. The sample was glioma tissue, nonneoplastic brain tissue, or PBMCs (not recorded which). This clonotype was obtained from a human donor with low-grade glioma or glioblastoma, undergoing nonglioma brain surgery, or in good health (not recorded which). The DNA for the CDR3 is TGTGCCAGCAGCGTGACTAGCGGGAGGATAAATGAGCAGTTCTTC. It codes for CASSVTSGRINEQFF.